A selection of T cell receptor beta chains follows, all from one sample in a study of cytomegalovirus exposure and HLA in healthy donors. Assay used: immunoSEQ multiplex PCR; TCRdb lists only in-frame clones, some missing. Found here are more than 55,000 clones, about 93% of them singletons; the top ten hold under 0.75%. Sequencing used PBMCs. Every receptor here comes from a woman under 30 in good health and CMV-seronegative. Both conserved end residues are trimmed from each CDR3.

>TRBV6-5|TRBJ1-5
ASSYRPGGNQPQH
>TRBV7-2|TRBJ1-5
ASSPAAAGQPQH
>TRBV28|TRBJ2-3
ASSAPGGLRGTQY
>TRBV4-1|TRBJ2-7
ASSPRHGSGDEQY
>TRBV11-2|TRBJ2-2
ASSLVGHNTGELF
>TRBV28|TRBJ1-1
ASSFGMNTEAF
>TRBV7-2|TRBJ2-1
ASSTRGAYEQF
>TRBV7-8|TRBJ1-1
ASSSRTGKAAEAF
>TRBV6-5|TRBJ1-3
ASSYQGQGYTIY
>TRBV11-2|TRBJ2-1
ASSPVGGVGSYNEQF
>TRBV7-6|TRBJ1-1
ASSLQGGNTEAF
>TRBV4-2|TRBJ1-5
ASSQDSQRNQPQH
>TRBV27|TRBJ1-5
ASGGSNQPQH
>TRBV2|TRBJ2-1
ASSEMRLQNEQF
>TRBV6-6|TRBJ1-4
ASSHDRGNEKLF
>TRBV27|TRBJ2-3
ASSLLPAGNTDTQY
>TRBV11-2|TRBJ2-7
ASSPGQTKY
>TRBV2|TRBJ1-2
ASRDRGGNYGYT
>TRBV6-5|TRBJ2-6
ASRIGTGQGDLT
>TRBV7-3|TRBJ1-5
ASSLGGKPQH
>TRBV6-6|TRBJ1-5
ASSSRTGASNQPQH
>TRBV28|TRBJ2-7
ASRHGTSGGYGIYEQY
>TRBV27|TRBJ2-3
ASSTLGGGIDTQY
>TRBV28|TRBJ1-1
ASSLLGGNTEAF
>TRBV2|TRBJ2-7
ASKFLEDPAYEQY
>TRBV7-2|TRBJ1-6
ASSLFTGVDSPLH
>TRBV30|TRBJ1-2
AWSASRVGYT
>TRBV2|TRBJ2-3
ASTSGQGKDTQY